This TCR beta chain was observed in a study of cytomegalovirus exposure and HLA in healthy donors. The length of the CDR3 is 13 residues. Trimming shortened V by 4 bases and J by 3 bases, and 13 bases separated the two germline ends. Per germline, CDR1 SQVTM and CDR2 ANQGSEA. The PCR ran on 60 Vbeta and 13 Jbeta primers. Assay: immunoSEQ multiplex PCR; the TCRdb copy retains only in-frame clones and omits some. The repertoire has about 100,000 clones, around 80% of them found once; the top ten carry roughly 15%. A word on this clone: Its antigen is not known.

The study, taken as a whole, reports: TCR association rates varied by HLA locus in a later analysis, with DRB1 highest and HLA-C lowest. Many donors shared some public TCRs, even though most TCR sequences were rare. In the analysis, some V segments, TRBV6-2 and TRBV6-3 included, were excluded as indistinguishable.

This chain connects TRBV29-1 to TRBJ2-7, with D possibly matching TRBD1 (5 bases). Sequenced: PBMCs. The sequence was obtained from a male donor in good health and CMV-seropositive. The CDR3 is CSVVGRANYEQYF. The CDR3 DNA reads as TGCAGCGTTGTTGGCAGGGCCAACTACGAGCAGTACTTC.